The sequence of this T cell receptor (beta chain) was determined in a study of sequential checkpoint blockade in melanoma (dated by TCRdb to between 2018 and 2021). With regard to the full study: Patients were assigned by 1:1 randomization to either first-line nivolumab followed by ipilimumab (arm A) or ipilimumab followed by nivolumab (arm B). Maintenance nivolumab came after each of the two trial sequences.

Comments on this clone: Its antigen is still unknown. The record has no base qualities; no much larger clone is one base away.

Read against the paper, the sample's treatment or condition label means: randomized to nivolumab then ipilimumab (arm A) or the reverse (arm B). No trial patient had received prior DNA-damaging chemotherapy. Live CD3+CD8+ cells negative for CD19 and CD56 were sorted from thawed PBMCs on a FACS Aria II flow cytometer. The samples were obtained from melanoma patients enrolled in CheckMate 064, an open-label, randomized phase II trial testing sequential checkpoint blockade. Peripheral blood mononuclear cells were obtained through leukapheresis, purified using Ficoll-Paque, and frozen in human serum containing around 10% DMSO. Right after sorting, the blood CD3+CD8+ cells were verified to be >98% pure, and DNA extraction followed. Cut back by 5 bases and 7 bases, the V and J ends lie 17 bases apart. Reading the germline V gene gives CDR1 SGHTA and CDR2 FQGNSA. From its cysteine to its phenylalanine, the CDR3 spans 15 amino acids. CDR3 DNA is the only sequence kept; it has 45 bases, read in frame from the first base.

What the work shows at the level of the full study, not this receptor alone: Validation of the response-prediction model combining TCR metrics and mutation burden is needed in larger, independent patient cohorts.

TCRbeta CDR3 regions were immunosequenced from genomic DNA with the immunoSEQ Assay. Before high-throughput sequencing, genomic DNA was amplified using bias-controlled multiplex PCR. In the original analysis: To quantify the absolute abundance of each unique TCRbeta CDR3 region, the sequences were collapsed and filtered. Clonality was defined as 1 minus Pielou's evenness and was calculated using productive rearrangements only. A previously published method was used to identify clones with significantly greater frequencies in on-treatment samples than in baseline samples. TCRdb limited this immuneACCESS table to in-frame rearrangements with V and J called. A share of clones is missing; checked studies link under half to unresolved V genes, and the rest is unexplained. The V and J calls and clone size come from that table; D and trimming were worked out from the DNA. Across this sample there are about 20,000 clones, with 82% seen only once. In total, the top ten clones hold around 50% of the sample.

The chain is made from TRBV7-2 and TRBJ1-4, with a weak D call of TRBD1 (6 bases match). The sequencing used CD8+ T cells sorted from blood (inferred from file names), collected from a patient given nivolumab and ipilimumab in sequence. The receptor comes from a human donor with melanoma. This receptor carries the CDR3 CASSPAGTSLEKLFF. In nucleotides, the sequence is TGTGCCAGCAGCCCCGCCGGGACATCGCTTGAAAAACTGTTTTTT.